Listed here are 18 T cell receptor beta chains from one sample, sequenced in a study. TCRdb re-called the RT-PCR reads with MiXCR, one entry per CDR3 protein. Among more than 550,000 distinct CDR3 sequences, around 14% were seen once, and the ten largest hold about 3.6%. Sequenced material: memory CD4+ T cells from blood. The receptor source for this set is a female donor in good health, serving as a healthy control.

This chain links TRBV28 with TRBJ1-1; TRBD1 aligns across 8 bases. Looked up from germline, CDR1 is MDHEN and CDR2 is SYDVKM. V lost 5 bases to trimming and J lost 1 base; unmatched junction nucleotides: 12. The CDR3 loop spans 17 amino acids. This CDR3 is CASSRSPGTGANTEAFF. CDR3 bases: TGTGCCAGCAGTCGCAGTCCCGGGACAGGAGCGAACACTGAAGCTTTCTTT.

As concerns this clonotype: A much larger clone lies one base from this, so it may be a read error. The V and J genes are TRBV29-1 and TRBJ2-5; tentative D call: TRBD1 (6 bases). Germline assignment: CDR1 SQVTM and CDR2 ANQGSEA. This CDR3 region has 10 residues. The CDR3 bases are TGCAGCGTGGGCGACAGGACAAAAGGGTTC. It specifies CSVGDRTKGF.

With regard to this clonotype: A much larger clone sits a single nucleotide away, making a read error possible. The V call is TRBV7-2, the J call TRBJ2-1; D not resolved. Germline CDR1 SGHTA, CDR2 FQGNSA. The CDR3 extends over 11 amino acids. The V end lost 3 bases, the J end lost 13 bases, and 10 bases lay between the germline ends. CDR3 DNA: TGTGCCAGCAGCTTTTACGAGACCCAGTTCTTC. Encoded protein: CASSFYETQFF.

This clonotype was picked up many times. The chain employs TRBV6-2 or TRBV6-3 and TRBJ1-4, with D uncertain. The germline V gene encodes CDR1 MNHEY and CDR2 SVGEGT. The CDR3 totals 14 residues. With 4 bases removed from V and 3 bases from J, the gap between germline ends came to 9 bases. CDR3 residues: CASSSYRSNEKLFF. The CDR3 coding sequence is TGTGCCAGCAGTTCGTACAGATCTAATGAAAAACTGTTTTTT.

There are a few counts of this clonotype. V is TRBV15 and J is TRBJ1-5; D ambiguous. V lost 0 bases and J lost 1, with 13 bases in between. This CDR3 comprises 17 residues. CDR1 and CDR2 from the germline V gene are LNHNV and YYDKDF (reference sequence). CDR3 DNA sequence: TGTGCCACCAGCAGAGATGTATGGTCTGGGAGCAATCAGCCCCAGCATTTT. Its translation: CATSRDVWSGSNQPQHF.

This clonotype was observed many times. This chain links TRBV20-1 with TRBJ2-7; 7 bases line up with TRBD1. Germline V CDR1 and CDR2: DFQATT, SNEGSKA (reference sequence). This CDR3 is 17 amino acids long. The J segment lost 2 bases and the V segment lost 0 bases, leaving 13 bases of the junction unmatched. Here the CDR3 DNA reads TGCAGTGCTAGAGATCAGGGGGTGAAGGGGGACGCCTACGAGCAGTACTTC. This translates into CSARDQGVKGDAYEQYF.

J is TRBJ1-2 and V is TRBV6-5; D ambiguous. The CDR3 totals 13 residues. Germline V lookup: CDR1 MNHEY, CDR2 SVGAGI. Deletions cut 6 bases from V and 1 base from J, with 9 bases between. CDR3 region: CASRLDINYGYTF. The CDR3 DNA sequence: TGTGCCAGCAGACTCGACATTAACTATGGCTACACCTTC.

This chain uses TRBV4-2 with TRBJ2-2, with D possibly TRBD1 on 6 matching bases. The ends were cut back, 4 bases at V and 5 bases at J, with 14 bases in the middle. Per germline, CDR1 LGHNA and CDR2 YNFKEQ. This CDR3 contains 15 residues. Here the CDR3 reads CASSLYKQGTGELFF. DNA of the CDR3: TGTGCCAGCAGCCTCTACAAACAGGGAACCGGGGAGCTGTTTTTT.

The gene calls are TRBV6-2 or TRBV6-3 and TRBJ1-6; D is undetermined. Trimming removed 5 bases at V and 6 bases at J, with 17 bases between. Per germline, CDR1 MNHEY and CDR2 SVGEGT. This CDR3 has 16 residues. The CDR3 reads CASSTTQLRSNSPLHF. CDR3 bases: TGTGCCAGCAGTACAACACAACTTAGGAGTAATTCACCCCTCCACTTT.

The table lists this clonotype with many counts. This CDR3 is CAIRGTQNTEAFF. CDR3 in DNA: TGTGCCATCAGAGGGACACAGAACACTGAAGCTTTCTTT. The chain has TRBV10-3 and TRBJ1-1; tentatively, D is TRBD1 (6 bases). With 6 bases removed from V and 1 base from J, the gap between germline ends came to 9 bases. This CDR3 contains 13 residues. CDR1 is ENHRY and CDR2 is SYGVKD in the germline V gene.

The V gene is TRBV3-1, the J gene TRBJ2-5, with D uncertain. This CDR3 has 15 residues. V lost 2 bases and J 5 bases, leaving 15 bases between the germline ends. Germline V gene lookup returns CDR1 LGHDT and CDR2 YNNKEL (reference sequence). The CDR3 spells CASSQNWAGAETQYF. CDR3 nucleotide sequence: TGTGCCAGCAGCCAAAACTGGGCCGGAGCGGAGACCCAGTACTTC.

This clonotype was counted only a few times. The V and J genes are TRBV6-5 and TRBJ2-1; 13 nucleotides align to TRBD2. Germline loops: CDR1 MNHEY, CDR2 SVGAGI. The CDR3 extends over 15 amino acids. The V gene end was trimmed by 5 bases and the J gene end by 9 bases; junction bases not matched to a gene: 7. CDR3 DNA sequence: TGTGCCAGCAGTCGGACTAGCGGGAGTAGAGGTGAGCAGTTCTTC. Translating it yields CASSRTSGSRGEQFF.

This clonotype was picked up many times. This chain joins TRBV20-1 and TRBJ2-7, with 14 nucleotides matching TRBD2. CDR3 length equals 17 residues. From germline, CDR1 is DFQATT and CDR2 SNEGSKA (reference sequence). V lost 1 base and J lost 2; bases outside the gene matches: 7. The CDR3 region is CSARGTSGRLHTYEQYF. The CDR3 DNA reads TGCAGTGCTAGAGGGACTAGCGGGAGGCTACACACCTACGAGCAGTACTTC.

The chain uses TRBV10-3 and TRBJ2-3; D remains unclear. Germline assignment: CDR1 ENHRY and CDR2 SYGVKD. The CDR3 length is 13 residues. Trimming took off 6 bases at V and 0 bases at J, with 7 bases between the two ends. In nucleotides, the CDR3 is TGTGCCATCAGACCCACTAGCACAGATACGCAGTATTTT. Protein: CAIRPTSTDTQYF.

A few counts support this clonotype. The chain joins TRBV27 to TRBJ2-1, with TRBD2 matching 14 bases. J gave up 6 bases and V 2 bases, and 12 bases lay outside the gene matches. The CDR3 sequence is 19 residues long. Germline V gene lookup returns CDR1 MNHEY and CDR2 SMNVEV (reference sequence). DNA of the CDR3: TGTGCCAGCAGTTTACCCCCTCGGGGACTAGCGGGAGAACGCAATGAGCAGTTCTTC. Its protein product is CASSLPPRGLAGERNEQFF.

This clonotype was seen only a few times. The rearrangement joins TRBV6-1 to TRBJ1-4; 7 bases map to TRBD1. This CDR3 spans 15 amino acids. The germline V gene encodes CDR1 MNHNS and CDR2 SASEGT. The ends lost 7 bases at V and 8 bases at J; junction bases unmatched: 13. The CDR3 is CASNQQGKAGEKLFF. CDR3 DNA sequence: TGTGCCAGCAATCAACAGGGGAAAGCTGGAGAAAAACTGTTTTTT.

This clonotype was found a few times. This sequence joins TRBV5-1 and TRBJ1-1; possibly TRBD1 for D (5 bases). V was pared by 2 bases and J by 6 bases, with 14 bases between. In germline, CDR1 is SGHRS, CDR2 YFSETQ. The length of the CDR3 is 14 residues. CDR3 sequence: CASSFGAPLAEAFF. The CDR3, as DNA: TGCGCCAGCAGCTTTGGGGCACCCCTCGCTGAAGCTTTCTTT.

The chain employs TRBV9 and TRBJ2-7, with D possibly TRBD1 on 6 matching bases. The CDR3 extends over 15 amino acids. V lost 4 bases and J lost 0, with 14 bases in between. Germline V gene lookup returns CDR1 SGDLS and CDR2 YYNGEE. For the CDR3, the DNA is TGTGCCAGCAGCCCCCGGGACACCAGCTCCTACGAGCAGTACTTC. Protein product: CASSPRDTSSYEQYF.